These 32 T cell receptor beta chains were all obtained from the same sample, sequenced in a study of T-cell memory formation after mild COVID-19. TCRdb ran MiXCR on the 5' RACE reads and lists one entry per CDR3 protein. The sample lists roughly 340,000 distinct CDR3 sequences, approximately 16% seen once, with around 24% in the top ten. The source material was PBMCs or a T cell subset sorted from them (not recorded which). These receptors were collected from a man aged 18 to 29 who had mild COVID-19 (a few samples of this study predate the infection). Cell type and time point are not known.

The chain employs TRBV5-1 and TRBJ1-4, with 10 bases identical to TRBD1. CDR3 length: 14 residues. J lost 8 bases, V lost 5 bases, and 6 bases had no gene match. The germline gives CDR1 SGHRS, CDR2 YFSETQ. In nucleotides, the CDR3 is TGCGCCAGCAGGGACGGGACAGGGGAAGAAAAACTGTTTTTT. Amino acids: CASRDGTGEEKLFF.

The gene calls are TRBV12-3 or TRBV12-4 and TRBJ1-5, with TRBD1 matching 8 bases. V gave up 5 bases and J gave up 4 bases; unmatched junction bases: 7. The CDR3 runs to 15 residues. Here the CDR3 DNA reads TGTGCCAGCAGTCACGGGACAGGACTGAATCAGCCCCAGCATTTT. It specifies CASSHGTGLNQPQHF.

This clonotype was found a few times. This chain uses TRBV7-9 with TRBJ1-4; D uncertain. This CDR3 spans 15 amino acids. V shed 4 bases and J shed 8 bases, with 17 bases lying between them. The germline V gene has CDR1 SEHNR and CDR2 FQNEAQ (reference sequence). CDR3: CASSSRRRLGEKLFF. CDR3 nucleotides: TGTGCCAGCAGCTCCCGAAGGAGGTTGGGGGAAAAACTGTTTTTT.

This clonotype has only a few counts. The chain is built from TRBV5-5 and TRBJ2-5, with TRBD1 as a possible D gene (6 bases). Germline assignment: CDR1 SGHKS and CDR2 YYEKEE (reference sequence). V was shortened by 0 bases and J by 11 bases, with 17 bases between the two germline ends. This CDR3 has 14 residues. CDR3 residues: CASSLAAQGPLQYF. In DNA form, the CDR3 reads TGTGCCAGCAGCTTGGCCGCACAGGGCCCTCTTCAGTACTTC.

This chain links TRBV5-1 with TRBJ1-1; D uncertain. Trimming took off 0 bases at V and 1 base at J, with 10 bases between the two ends. The CDR3 loop spans 15 amino acids. Germline V CDR1 and CDR2: SGHRS, YFSETQ. Written as DNA, the CDR3 is TGCGCCAGCAGCTTGGCCGGCCTGAGGAACACTGAAGCTTTCTTT. The encoded protein is CASSLAGLRNTEAFF.

This clonotype was recorded a few times. This CDR3 is CASSKEEQGFYEQYV. The CDR3 coding sequence is TGTGCCAGCAGCAAAGAAGAACAGGGCTTTTACGAGCAGTACGTC. The gene calls are TRBV21-1 and TRBJ2-7; no DNA check was done on the table's D call, TRBD1. TRBV21-1 constitutes a pseudogene. This CDR3 spans 15 amino acids.

This clonotype was seen more than once but under ten times. The chain is built from TRBV12-3 or TRBV12-4 and TRBJ1-1; TRBD1 agrees at 9 bases. The CDR3 has 13 residues. The trim removed 6 bases at V and 11 bases at J, leaving 10 bases unmatched. CDR3 loop: CASSPTGGILAFF. CDR3 coding DNA: TGTGCCAGCAGCCCGACAGGGGGTATTTTGGCTTTCTTT.

This clonotype was counted between two and nine times. This rearrangement joins TRBV6-5 to TRBJ2-7, with D possibly TRBD2 on 7 matching bases. CDR3 size: 11 residues. CDR1 MNHEY and CDR2 SVGAGI come from the germline V gene. V lost 2 bases, J lost 10 bases, and 9 bases lay in between. The CDR3 spells CASSYRGAQYF. CDR3 in DNA: TGTGCCAGCAGTTACCGGGGGGCCCAGTACTTC.

This clonotype came up many times. The chain joins TRBV20-1 to TRBJ1-2; TRBD1 agrees at 7 bases. The germline V gene has CDR1 DFQATT and CDR2 SNEGSKA (reference sequence). The CDR3 extends over 10 amino acids. The J segment lost 14 bases and the V segment lost 5 bases, leaving 8 bases of the junction unmatched. CDR3 region: CSAERGRVTF. The CDR3, as DNA: TGCAGTGCTGAAAGGGGGCGAGTAACCTTC.

This clonotype was counted at least ten times. This chain joins TRBV7-2 and TRBJ2-3; D gene unclear. Germline CDR1 SGHTA, CDR2 FQGNSA. Trimming pared 3 bases from V and 2 bases from J, leaving 9 bases between. The CDR3 consists of 14 residues. CDR3 loop: CASSFGYYTDTQYF. The CDR3 DNA is TGTGCCAGCAGCTTCGGTTATTACACAGATACGCAGTATTTT.

This clonotype was seen more than once but under ten times. The chain has TRBV10-3 and TRBJ2-6; D unclear. The V and J ends lost 7 bases and 0 bases respectively, with 10 bases between them. CDR1 and CDR2 from the germline V gene are ENHRY and SYGVKD. The length of the CDR3 is 15 residues. This CDR3 is CAITLSLSGANVLTF. CDR3 sequence (DNA): TGTGCCATCACCCTGAGCCTCTCTGGGGCCAACGTCCTGACTTTC.

Many counts were recorded for this clonotype. The V and J genes are TRBV7-2 and TRBJ2-5; TRBD1 matches at 11 bases. This CDR3 is built from 15 residues. Germline V gives CDR1 SGHTA, CDR2 FQGNSA. V shed 5 bases, J shed 5 bases, and the junction held 7 bases outside the gene matches. The CDR3 nucleotides are TGTGCCAGCAGCCCGGACAGGGGGCGCGGGGAGACCCAGTACTTC. Its translation is CASSPDRGRGETQYF.

The gene calls are TRBV7-2 and TRBJ2-5; D is uncertain. The V and J ends lost 4 bases and 5 bases respectively, with 14 bases between them. Germline CDR1 SGHTA, CDR2 FQGNSA. The CDR3 is made up of 14 amino acids. The CDR3 spells CASSSLPMGETQYF. CDR3 nucleotides: TGTGCCAGCAGCTCACTACCGATGGGGGAGACCCAGTACTTC.

This clonotype was recorded at least ten times. The J gene is TRBJ1-1, the V gene TRBV12-3 or TRBV12-4; perhaps TRBD1 as D (6 bases). The germline V and J ends were trimmed by 3 bases and 5 bases, with 13 bases remaining between them. The CDR3 totals 14 residues. CDR3 bases: TGTGCCAGCAGTTTTCGACAGGTCGGAACTGAAGCTTTCTTT. Amino acids: CASSFRQVGTEAFF.

V and J are TRBV12-3 or TRBV12-4 and TRBJ1-3, with no clear D. The CDR3 runs 14 residues. Between the trimmed V and J ends, which lost 4 bases and 4 bases, there was a span of 11 bases. For the CDR3, the DNA is TGTGCCAGCAGTTCGCAGGTCTACGGAAACACCATATATTTT. Its protein product is CASSSQVYGNTIYF.

In DNA form, the CDR3 reads TGTGCCAGCAGTTTCCTCGGGACAGGGGGCGAATACGAGCAGTACTTC. Amino acids: CASSFLGTGGEYEQYF. The J gene is TRBJ2-7, the V gene TRBV6-2 or TRBV6-3; 12 nucleotides match TRBD1. The J segment lost 4 bases and the V segment lost 4 bases, leaving 8 bases of the junction unmatched. The CDR3 sequence is 16 residues long. The V gene's germline CDR1 is MNHEY and CDR2 SVGEGT.

This clonotype was counted at least ten times. The chain has TRBV5-1 and TRBJ2-2; TRBD1 matches 8 bases. Germline-derived CDR1 and CDR2 are SGHRS and YFSETQ. This CDR3 comprises 14 residues. J gave up 1 base and V 5 bases, and 1 base lay outside the gene matches. CDR3 bases: TGCGCCAGCAGTGGACAGGGGAACACCGGGGAGCTGTTTTTT. Amino acids: CASSGQGNTGELFF.

The chain joins TRBV5-1 to TRBJ1-2; D remains unclear. Germline-derived CDR1 and CDR2 are SGHRS and YFSETQ. Deletions cut 4 bases from V and 3 bases from J, with 16 bases between. The CDR3 contains 15 residues. As DNA, the CDR3 is TGCGCCAGCAGCGCTCAGAGCCCTTTGGACTATGGCTACACCTTC. Its translation: CASSAQSPLDYGYTF. Supplemented by reference TRBV5-1 and TRBJ1-2, the full variable domain reads KAGVTQTPRYLIKTRGQQVTLSCSPISGHRSVSWYQQTPGQGLQFLFEYFSETQRNKGNFPGRFSGRQFSNSRSEMNVSTLELGDSALYLCASSAQSPLDYGYTFGSGTRLTVV.

Ten or more counts support this clonotype. This chain links TRBV4-2 with TRBJ2-2; D may be TRBD1 or TRBD2 (6 bases each). Germline loops: CDR1 LGHNA, CDR2 YNFKEQ. The CDR3 contains 14 residues. V was shortened by 4 bases and J by 7 bases, with 13 bases between the two germline ends. CDR3 sequence reads: CASSRGGLDGELFF. The CDR3 DNA reads as TGTGCCAGCAGCCGAGGGGGGCTGGACGGGGAGCTGTTTTTT.

A few counts support this clonotype. The rearrangement joins TRBV20-1 to TRBJ2-1, with 10 bases identical to TRBD2. Trimming took 3 bases from V and 3 from J; bases not matched to a gene: 11. This CDR3 comprises 17 residues. Germline V gene lookup returns CDR1 DFQATT and CDR2 SNEGSKA (reference sequence). The CDR3 nucleotides are TGCAGTGCTAGGCGTCTAGCGGGGGCCCTCGACTACAATGAGCAGTTCTTC. It translates to CSARRLAGALDYNEQFF.

The CDR3 reads CASSATGVHLNTGELFF. In DNA form, the CDR3 reads TGTGCCAGCAGCGCGACAGGGGTCCACCTAAACACCGGGGAGCTGTTTTTT. The J gene is TRBJ2-2, the V gene TRBV9; 8 positions agree with TRBD1. The junction had 9 bases not matched to a gene; V was cut back by 3 bases and J by 2 bases. The CDR3 contains 17 residues. Germline V CDR1 and CDR2: SGDLS, YYNGEE. Variable domain in full (rest from reference TRBV9 and TRBJ2-2): DSGVTQTPKHLITATGQRVTLRCSPRSGDLSVYWYQQSLDQGLQFLIQYYNGEERAKGNILERFSAQQFPDLHSELNLSSLELGDSALYFCASSATGVHLNTGELFFGEGSRLTVL.

In this sample, this clonotype turned up a few times. The chain has TRBV7-9 and TRBJ1-4, with D possibly TRBD1 on 5 matching bases. CDR3 length equals 15 residues. The V and J ends lost 2 bases and 11 bases respectively, with 18 bases between them. Germline assignment: CDR1 SEHNR and CDR2 FQNEAQ (reference sequence). The CDR3 loop is CASSLHARVGPKLFF. The CDR3 region has the DNA TGTGCCAGCAGCTTACACGCCCGAGTGGGGCCGAAACTGTTTTTT.

This clonotype showed up just a few times. The chain recombines TRBV4-2 with TRBJ2-7; TRBD2 might be the D (5 bases). Germline values: CDR1 LGHNA, CDR2 YNFKEQ. Trimming removed 4 bases at V and 2 bases at J, with 12 bases between. This CDR3 is built from 14 residues. CDR3 sequence reads: CASSLGLETYEQYF. In DNA, the CDR3 is TGTGCCAGCAGCCTAGGACTGGAGACCTACGAGCAGTACTTC.

This clonotype has only a few counts. The chain employs TRBV5-1 and TRBJ2-5; no firm D call. Germline CDR1 reads SGHRS; CDR2 reads YFSETQ. The CDR3 extends over 14 amino acids. V was clipped by 6 bases and J by 0 bases, with 12 bases between them. CDR3 loop: CASTRSGDQETQYF. Written as DNA, the CDR3 is TGCGCCAGCACCAGGTCAGGAGACCAAGAGACCCAGTACTTC.

V and J are TRBV11-2 and TRBJ1-5; 10 bases map to TRBD1. This CDR3 is 15 amino acids long. V was clipped by 3 bases and J by 7 bases; unmatched bases: 6. Germline CDR1 is SGHAT and CDR2 is FQNNGV. The CDR3 sequence is CASSLGQGFGQPQHF. The DNA for the CDR3 is TGTGCCAGCAGCTTGGGACAGGGGTTCGGACAGCCCCAGCATTTT.

This chain connects TRBV27 to TRBJ2-3; weak D call: TRBD1 (6 bases). With 8 bases removed from V and 8 bases from J, the gap between germline ends came to 20 bases. This CDR3 is built from 14 residues. Germline CDR1 reads MNHEY; CDR2 reads SMNVEV (reference sequence). The CDR3 spells CASGLQGAQGTQYF. As DNA, the CDR3 is TGTGCCAGCGGATTACAGGGAGCACAGGGTACGCAGTATTTT.

V is TRBV2 and J is TRBJ1-1, with TRBD1 identical over 8 bases. This CDR3 contains 11 residues. With V trimmed by 8 bases and J by 9 bases, 5 bases remained unmatched. CDR1 and CDR2 (germline): SNHLY, FYNNEI. CDR3 DNA: TGTGCCAGCGGAGGGGACAGGAAAGCTTTCTTT. It yields the protein CASGGDRKAFF. Full variable domain (rest looked up from reference TRBV2 and TRBJ1-1): EPEVTQTPSHQVTQMGQEVILRCVPISNHLYFYWYRQILGQKVEFLVSFYNNEISEKSEIFDDQFSVERPDGSNFTLKIRSTKLEDSAMYFCASGGDRKAFFGQGTRLTVV.

A word on this clonotype: Compared with germline, one end of the junction differs, possibly owing to a read error. The chain is built from TRBV7-7 and TRBJ2-1, with D unclear. Germline CDR1 SSHAT, CDR2 FNYEAQ (reference sequence). The CDR3 contains 14 residues. For the CDR3, the DNA is TGTGCTAGCAGCTTAGCAGCCGGGCTCAATGAGCAGTTCTTC. This translates into CASSLAAGLNEQFF.

This clonotype was picked up a small number of times. The chain has TRBV6-2 or TRBV6-3 and TRBJ2-5; D is unclear. V gave up 6 bases and J gave up 2 bases, with 16 bases separating them. This CDR3 has 15 residues. The germline V gene has CDR1 MNHEY and CDR2 SVGEGT. The CDR3 DNA reads TGTGCCAGCAGACCACTCCCAGTGCTACAAGAGACCCAGTACTTC. It translates to CASRPLPVLQETQYF.

V is TRBV7-2 and J is TRBJ2-7; D ambiguous. Per the germline V gene, CDR1 is SGHTA and CDR2 is FQGNSA. There are 14 residues in the CDR3. V dropped 1 base and J dropped 2 bases, with 9 bases sitting between them. CDR3 coding DNA: TGTGCCAGCAGCTTAGACAATATAGCCTACGAGCAGTACTTC. It is translated as CASSLDNIAYEQYF.

This clonotype came up many times. The V and J genes are TRBV5-1 and TRBJ2-7; a weak D match, TRBD2 (6 bases). Trimming shortened V by 5 bases and J by 2 bases, and 17 bases separated the two germline ends. This CDR3 has 15 amino acids. Per the germline V gene, CDR1 is SGHRS and CDR2 is YFSETQ. CDR3 sequence reads: CASSSGVGSTYEQYF. DNA for the CDR3: TGCGCCAGCAGTTCGGGGGTAGGGTCAACCTACGAGCAGTACTTC.

The chain joins TRBV7-8 to TRBJ2-5; D is unresolved. This CDR3 is built from 14 residues. Trimming removed 5 bases at V and 2 bases at J, with 12 bases between. Germline V gene data show CDR1 as SGHVS and CDR2 as FQNEAQ. CDR3 loop: CASSPSLRQETQYF. The CDR3 DNA is TGTGCCAGCAGCCCCTCGCTTAGACAAGAGACCCAGTACTTC.